This T cell receptor beta chain is from a study of cytomegalovirus exposure and HLA in healthy donors. The PCR contained 60 Vbeta and 13 Jbeta primers. TCRdb's table, derived via immunoSEQ multiplex PCR, lists solely in-frame clones and lacks some. This table has 130,000 to 150,000 clones, around 9.6% appearing once. The study's findings and limits: A later analysis reported that several of the most significant clusters appeared to be linked to common viral pathogens, among them Epstein-Barr virus. Analyses of presence and absence presupposed an approximately uniform sequencing depth across donors.

This CDR3 has 17 residues. Germline V lookup: CDR1 KGHSH, CDR2 LQKENI. V shed 5 bases and J 5 bases; nucleotides not matched to a gene: 17. This clone was detected a few times. Its antigen remains unknown. The chain is built from TRBV18 and TRBJ1-2; TRBD1 matches at 7 bases. The receptor's source is a male donor in good health and CMV-seronegative. The source material was PBMCs. The CDR3 DNA reads as TGTGCCAGCTCAGACAGACAGGGCCACCTAGGATCTTATGGCTACACCTTC. Amino acids: CASSDRQGHLGSYGYTF.